The 23 T cell receptor beta chains given below trace back to one sample, sequenced in a study of shared clonotypes between healthy human individuals. This table comes from immunoSEQ multiplex PCR, and its TCRdb copy is limited to in-frame clones, with some not included. The table lists about 2 million clones, roughly 95% of them singletons, with roughly 1.1% in the top ten. Naive CD8 cells were CD45RO-negative, positively selected for CCR7, excluding terminally differentiated effector memory CD45RA+ cells. Material: naive CD8+ T cells sorted from blood. These receptors came from a man younger than 30 in good health.

This chain connects TRBV2 to TRBJ2-7; 8 nucleotides match TRBD2. From germline, CDR1 is SNHLY and CDR2 FYNNEI. V dropped 2 bases and J dropped 7; count of bases not matched to a gene: 13. The CDR3 contains 16 residues. For the CDR3, the DNA is TGTGCCAGCAGTGAATACCGGGGGGGCCGCTCCAATGAGCAGTACTTC. Amino acids: CASSEYRGGRSNEQYF.

On this clone itself: Other DNA sequences in the same sample also yield this CDR3. The chain couples TRBV7-6 to TRBJ2-1; D is perhaps TRBD2 (6 bases). CDR3 length: 15 amino acids. Trimming took 0 bases from V and 4 from J, leaving 10 bases between them. Germline CDR1 SGHVS, CDR2 FNYEAQ. CDR3 in DNA: TGTGCCAGCAGCTTAGCGGGAGGTCGGTACAATGAGCAGTTCTTC. This translates into CASSLAGGRYNEQFF.

The chain joins TRBV10-1 to TRBJ2-5, with TRBD1 as a possible D gene (6 bases). CDR1 is WNHNN, CDR2 SYGVQD, per germline (reference sequence). Trimming pared 6 bases from V and 1 base from J, leaving 9 bases between. There are 13 residues in the CDR3. The CDR3 loop is CASRSDSQETQYF. The CDR3 nucleotides are TGCGCCAGCAGGTCGGACAGCCAAGAGACCCAGTACTTC.

V and J are TRBV5-4 and TRBJ2-7, with D hard to call. Germline V gene lookup returns CDR1 SGHNT and CDR2 YYREEE (reference sequence). The CDR3 has 15 amino acids. V shed 4 bases and J shed 0 bases, with 14 bases lying between them. CDR3 sequence (DNA): TGTGCCAGCAGCCAGGACCGGACGAGCTCCTACGAGCAGTACTTC. Amino acid sequence: CASSQDRTSSYEQYF.

The chain carries TRBV27 and TRBJ1-1; 8 bases are shared with TRBD1. Germline-derived CDR1 and CDR2 are MNHEY and SMNVEV (reference sequence). This CDR3 has 18 residues. The V gene end was trimmed by 1 base and the J gene end by 0 bases; junction bases not matched to a gene: 10. CDR3 in DNA: TGTGCCAGCAGTTTATTGGGGGGTCCGGACAGGGTGAACACTGAAGCTTTCTTT. Its protein is CASSLLGGPDRVNTEAFF.

The rearrangement links TRBV29-1 to TRBJ1-1, with D possibly TRBD1 on 6 matching bases. Germline lookup yields CDR1 SQVTM and CDR2 ANQGSEA. CDR3 length: 14 residues. V lost 4 bases to trimming and J lost 3 bases, with 15 bases between them. DNA of the CDR3: TGCAGCGTTGTTAGGGGGGGGCTGGACACTGAAGCTTTCTTT. This sequence encodes CSVVRGGLDTEAFF.

Worth noting for this clone: Other nucleotide sequences in the sample specify the same CDR3. J is TRBJ2-1 and V is TRBV27, with no clear D. Trimming pared 5 bases from V and 7 bases from J, leaving 6 bases between. There are 11 residues in the CDR3. Germline CDR1 is MNHEY and CDR2 is SMNVEV (reference sequence). In DNA, the CDR3 is TGTGCCAGCAGTCTAGGGAATGAGCAGTTCTTC. Its translation: CASSLGNEQFF.

The chain recombines TRBV4-1 with TRBJ2-2; 8 nucleotides agree with TRBD2. This CDR3 spans 15 amino acids. V shed 6 bases, J shed 5 bases, and the junction held 8 bases outside the gene matches. Germline V gene sequence: CDR1 MGHRA, CDR2 YSYEKL. The CDR3 here is CASSLGLVETGELFF. The CDR3 DNA sequence: TGCGCCAGCAGTTTGGGACTAGTGGAAACCGGGGAGCTGTTTTTT.

This chain uses TRBV2 with TRBJ2-1, with 8 positions matching TRBD2. The CDR3 totals 14 residues. V shed 8 bases, J shed 8 bases, and the junction held 11 bases outside the gene matches. Germline V gives CDR1 SNHLY, CDR2 FYNNEI. The CDR3 region has the DNA TGTGCCAGCCAGACTAGCGCCGGTGCGGATGAGCAGTTCTTC. It is translated as CASQTSAGADEQFF.

Here the CDR3 reads CASSPEGMVYEQYF. In nucleotides, the CDR3 is TGCGCCAGCAGCCCCGAAGGTATGGTCTACGAGCAGTACTTC. The chain combines TRBV4-1 with TRBJ2-7; D not resolved. The germline CDR1 and CDR2 sequences are MGHRA and YSYEKL. The V and J ends lost 4 bases and 3 bases respectively, with 13 bases between them. CDR3 length: 14 amino acids.

This rearrangement joins TRBV19 to TRBJ2-4, with a weak D call TRBD2 (5 bases). The CDR3 sequence is 19 residues long. Germline CDR1 and CDR2: LNHDA and SQIVND (reference sequence). With 4 bases removed from V and 0 bases from J, the gap between germline ends came to 22 bases. CDR3 DNA sequence: TGTGCCAGTAGTAGAAGTTTAGAGGGTTTCCTACTAGCCAAAAACATTCAGTACTTC. Its translation: CASSRSLEGFLLAKNIQYF.

The chain joins TRBV2 to TRBJ2-2, with 9 bases matching TRBD1. The J segment lost 3 bases and the V segment lost 6 bases, leaving 11 bases of the junction unmatched. The CDR3 loop spans 17 amino acids. CDR1 SNHLY and CDR2 FYNNEI come from the germline V gene. This CDR3 is CASSGALGQGDTGELFF. In DNA, the CDR3 is TGTGCCAGCAGCGGGGCCTTGGGACAGGGCGACACCGGGGAGCTGTTTTTT. Full variable domain (remainder filled in from reference TRBV2 and TRBJ2-2): EPEVTQTPSHQVTQMGQEVILRCVPISNHLYFYWYRQILGQKVEFLVSFYNNEISEKSEIFDDQFSVERPDGSNFTLKIRSTKLEDSAMYFCASSGALGQGDTGELFFGEGSRLTVL.

Comments on this clone: Additional DNA sequences in this sample encode the identical CDR3. This chain connects TRBV27 to TRBJ1-2; weak D call: TRBD1 (5 bases). Germline loops: CDR1 MNHEY, CDR2 SMNVEV (reference sequence). Trimming shortened V by 3 bases and J by 2 bases, and 10 bases separated the two germline ends. This CDR3 contains 14 residues. The CDR3 protein is CASSFGGQNYGYTF. For the CDR3, the DNA is TGTGCCAGCAGTTTTGGGGGTCAGAACTATGGCTACACCTTC.

CDR3 in DNA: TGTGCCATCAGGGCGGGTCAAAACTACGAGCAGTACTTC. Translated: CAIRAGQNYEQYF. The chain joins TRBV10-3 to TRBJ2-7; weak D call: TRBD2 (5 bases). The germline CDR1 and CDR2 sequences are ENHRY and SYGVKD. V lost 6 bases and J lost 3, with 12 bases in between. The CDR3 sequence is 13 residues long.

Comment on this clone: Other nucleotide sequences from this sample produce the same CDR3. V usage is TRBV9 and J usage is TRBJ2-5, with 13 positions matching TRBD2. The CDR3 spans 16 residues. V shed 3 bases and J 5 bases; nucleotides not matched to a gene: 7. CDR1 and CDR2 (germline): SGDLS, YYNGEE. The CDR3 reads CASSGPGLAGRETQYF. The CDR3 bases are TGTGCCAGCAGCGGCCCGGGACTAGCGGGACGGGAGACCCAGTACTTC.

The CDR3 sequence: CASTLRTLGQGALNTEAFF. In nucleotides, the CDR3 is TGTGCCAGCACCCTCCGTACCCTCGGGCAGGGGGCGTTGAACACTGAAGCTTTCTTT. The chain employs TRBV28 and TRBJ1-1, with 8 positions matching TRBD1. Trimming took 7 bases from V and 0 from J; bases not matched to a gene: 19. CDR3 length: 19 residues. CDR1 is MDHEN and CDR2 is SYDVKM in the germline V gene. Supplemented by reference TRBV28 and TRBJ1-1, the full variable domain reads DVKVTQSSRYLVKRTGEKVFLECVQDMDHENMFWYRQDPGLGLRLIYFSYDVKMKEKGDIPEGYSVSREKKERFSLILESASTNQTSMYLCASTLRTLGQGALNTEAFFGQGTRLTVV.

V gene TRBV5-1 combines with J gene TRBJ1-1; the match to TRBD1 covers 10 bases. This CDR3 comprises 15 residues. Germline V lookup: CDR1 SGHRS, CDR2 YFSETQ. The junction had 7 bases not matched to a gene; V was cut back by 0 bases and J by 8 bases. CDR3 sequence reads: CASSLDSRQGAEAFF. CDR3 nucleotides: TGCGCCAGCAGCTTGGATTCACGACAGGGGGCAGAAGCTTTCTTT.

The chain has TRBV7-9 and TRBJ2-2; D is possibly TRBD1 or TRBD2 (5 bases each). Germline V gives CDR1 SEHNR, CDR2 FQNEAQ (reference sequence). Trimming took off 4 bases at V and 2 bases at J, with 14 bases between the two ends. This CDR3 is 16 amino acids long. The CDR3 here is CASSSRDHVNTGELFF. The CDR3 DNA reads TGTGCCAGCAGCTCCCGGGACCACGTTAACACCGGGGAGCTGTTTTTT.

This chain joins TRBV4-1 and TRBJ2-4; 8 nucleotides align to TRBD2. V shed 0 bases, J shed 7 bases, and the junction held 8 bases outside the gene matches. The CDR3 is made up of 16 amino acids. The germline CDR1 and CDR2 sequences are MGHRA and YSYEKL. CDR3 residues: CASSQDDGGGMNIQYF. CDR3 coding DNA: TGCGCCAGCAGCCAAGATGACGGCGGGGGGATGAACATTCAGTACTTC.

This chain connects TRBV10-1 to TRBJ2-5, with D unclear. Trimming took off 2 bases at V and 3 bases at J, with 7 bases between the two ends. The CDR3 totals 13 residues. CDR1 and CDR2 (germline): WNHNN, SYGVQD (reference sequence). The CDR3 DNA is TGCGCCAGCAGTGAGGTGTTTGAAGAGACCCAGTACTTC. Its protein is CASSEVFEETQYF.

The genes are TRBV11-2 and TRBJ2-3; 8 nucleotides line up with TRBD2. This CDR3 region has 15 residues. V lost 5 bases, J lost 5 bases, and 9 bases stayed unmatched. The V gene's germline CDR1 is SGHAT and CDR2 FQNNGV. The CDR3: CASSPSGGLVDTQYF. The CDR3 nucleotides are TGTGCCAGCAGCCCCTCGGGAGGGCTAGTAGATACGCAGTATTTT.

The rearrangement links TRBV6-6 to TRBJ2-5; no reliable D call. This CDR3 spans 15 amino acids. V dropped 2 bases and J dropped 4 bases, with 14 bases sitting between them. CDR1 and CDR2 (germline): MNHNY, SVGAGI (reference sequence). The CDR3, as DNA: TGTGCCAGCAGTTACAGTCCAGATGGTTCAGAGACCCAGTACTTC. Its protein product is CASSYSPDGSETQYF.

The chain couples TRBV6-6 to TRBJ2-1; TRBD2 agrees at 10 bases. CDR1 is MNHNY, CDR2 SVGAGI, per germline (reference sequence). J was trimmed by 5 bases and V by 4 bases; bases with no gene match: 2. The CDR3 totals 14 residues. The CDR3 protein is CASSFLAGDNEQFF. The CDR3 DNA reads TGTGCCAGCAGTTTCCTAGCGGGGGACAATGAGCAGTTCTTC.